This T cell receptor beta chain emerged from a study of T cell changes during pregnancy in multiple sclerosis. Assay: immunoSEQ multiplex PCR; the TCRdb copy retains only in-frame clones and omits some. Of around 100,000 clones in the sample, 85% to 95% were seen once. This clone was observed once. Trimming took off 6 bases at V and 5 bases at J, with 11 bases between the two ends. This CDR3 has 13 amino acids. Germline V CDR1 and CDR2: ENHRY, SYGVKD. The clonotype originates from a female donor with multiple sclerosis, enrolled in a pregnancy study. This chain links TRBV10-3 with TRBJ2-1; a weak D match, TRBD1 (6 bases). Sequences were derived from peripheral blood, sampled after pregnancy. DNA for the CDR3: TGTGCCATCAGCTACAGGGTGGACAATGAGCAGTTCTTC. It encodes CAISYRVDNEQFF.